This TCR beta chain was profiled in a study of blood T cell repertoires in COVID-19. Turning to the study itself: The United States, Italy and Spain supplied acute and convalescent COVID-19 samples.

The data were produced by immunoSEQ multiplex PCR, yet TCRdb's version contains in-frame clones alone and is incomplete. Of some 170,000 clones in the sample, about 90% were seen once. V was shortened by 0 bases and J by 10 bases, with 7 bases between the two germline ends. The CDR3 sequence is 13 residues long. The germline V gene encodes CDR1 SGHNT and CDR2 YENEEA. The source is a human donor with acute COVID-19. The donor label of this sample is uncertain. This chain connects TRBV11-3 to TRBJ1-6, with D possibly matching TRBD1 (6 bases). The material sequenced was PBMCs or T cells enriched from blood (not recorded which). CDR3 bases: TGTGCCAGCAGCTTAGAGCAGGGGTCACCCCTCCACTTT. Residues: CASSLEQGSPLHF.